What follows are 7 T cell receptor beta chains derived from one specimen sequenced in a study of T cell changes during pregnancy in multiple sclerosis. Here immunoSEQ multiplex PCR was the method, and the copy in TCRdb shows in-frame clones only, minus some. The sample records tens of thousands of clones, just under 95% being singletons. The specimen comprised CD8+ T cells from peripheral blood mononuclear cells, sampled after pregnancy. These TCRs come from a female donor with multiple sclerosis, enrolled in a pregnancy study.

This clone showed up just once. Different DNA sequences within this sample yield the same CDR3. This chain links TRBV30 with TRBJ2-1; D remains unclear. The germline V gene has CDR1 GTSNPN and CDR2 SVGIG (reference sequence). Deletions cut 2 bases from V and 0 bases from J, with 11 bases between. The CDR3 runs to 15 residues. The CDR3 sequence is CAWSPLAVSYNEQFF. The CDR3 region has the DNA TGTGCCTGGAGTCCTTTAGCAGTCTCCTACAATGAGCAGTTCTTC.

As regards this clone: The junction and the germline gene differ at one end; a read error may be behind it. This chain connects TRBV2 to TRBJ2-5, with a possible D match to TRBD1 (5 bases). The germline CDR1 and CDR2 sequences are SNHLY and FYNNEI. The CDR3 extends over 15 amino acids. The CDR3 loop is CASSHPTGLQVTQYF. Here the CDR3 DNA reads TGTGCCAGCAGTCACCCTACAGGTCTGCAAGTGACCCAGTACTTC. Full variable domain (remainder filled in from reference TRBV2 and TRBJ2-5): EPEVTQTPSHQVTQMGQEVILRCVPISNHLYFYWYRQILGQKVEFLVSFYNNEISEKSEIFDDQFSVERPDGSNFTLKIRSTKLEDSAMYFCASSHPTGLQVTQYFGPGTRLLVL.

The gene calls are TRBV27 and TRBJ1-5; D is possibly TRBD1 (6 bases). V lost 5 bases and J 4 bases, leaving 15 bases between the germline ends. The germline V gene encodes CDR1 MNHEY and CDR2 SMNVEV (reference sequence). The CDR3 totals 15 residues. For the CDR3, the DNA is TGTGCCAGCAGTCTCCTGGGGGGGGCAAATCAGCCCCAGCATTTT. This gives the protein CASSLLGGANQPQHF.

As DNA, the CDR3 is TGTGCCACCCTTTACCATCTTGGCCAGCGAACCTTCCACAAAACGAACACCGGGGAGCTGTTTTTT. Amino acids: CATLYHLGQRTFHKTNTGELFF. The chain combines TRBV30 with TRBJ2-2; D gene unclear. Germline V gene lookup returns CDR1 GTSNPN and CDR2 SVGIG (reference sequence). This CDR3 comprises 22 residues. V dropped 8 bases and J dropped 0 bases, with 37 bases sitting between them. The whole variable domain, remainder taken from reference TRBV30 and TRBJ2-2, is SQTIHQWPATLVQPVGSPLSLECTVEGTSNPNLYWYRQAAGRGLQLLFYSVGIGQISSEVPQNLSASRPQDRQFILSSKKLLLSDSGFYLCATLYHLGQRTFHKTNTGELFFGEGSRLTVL.

This chain connects TRBV11-1 to TRBJ2-5; 8 bases map to TRBD1. The J segment lost 3 bases and the V segment lost 7 bases, leaving 10 bases of the junction unmatched. The germline V gene encodes CDR1 SGHAT and CDR2 FQDESV (reference sequence). The length of the CDR3 is 15 residues. CDR3 bases: TGTGCCAGCACTCAGGGGACAGGCGGGAAAGAGACCCAGTACTTC. The encoded protein is CASTQGTGGKETQYF.

The genes are TRBV6-5 and TRBJ2-7; 7 bases align to TRBD2. With 2 bases clipped from V and 7 bases from J, the junction kept 8 bases outside the gene matches. CDR3 length: 14 amino acids. Germline V gene data show CDR1 as MNHEY and CDR2 as SVGAGI. The CDR3 sequence: CASSYRGEIGEQYF. Here the CDR3 DNA reads TGTGCCAGCAGTTACCGGGGGGAGATCGGTGAGCAGTACTTC.

The V gene is TRBV21-1, the J gene TRBJ1-2; the table's D call, TRBD1, was not checked against the DNA. TRBV21-1 is a known pseudogene. The CDR3 has 15 residues. The CDR3 spells CASSKKGRRPDGYTF. CDR3 DNA: TGTGCCAGCAGCAAAAAGGGGCGAAGGCCCGATGGCTACACCTTC.